The 8 T cell receptor beta chains below come from one sample, sequenced in a study of cytomegalovirus exposure and HLA in healthy donors (TCRdb year 2017). Library construction relied on the immunoSEQ multiplex PCR assay. TCRdb's version of the immuneACCESS table is confined to in-frame rearrangements and falls short of the full clone set. An unresolved V gene accounts for under half of the shortfall where checked; the remainder is of unknown origin. In this sample the table shows about 160,000 clones, around 96% of which occur a single time. The ten largest account for about 0.94% of the sample. Sequences were obtained from PBMCs. These receptor sequences come from a woman between 18 and 29 years old in good health and CMV-seronegative.

The chain joins TRBV7-3 to TRBJ2-2; the match to TRBD1 covers 12 bases. CDR3 length: 21 amino acids. V lost 2 bases to trimming and J lost 1 base; unmatched junction nucleotides: 14. CDR1 SGHTA and CDR2 FQGTGA come from the germline V gene. Written as DNA, the CDR3 is TGTGCCAGCAGCTTACGGAACGTCCGGGACAGGGGGCACTTGAACACCGGGGAGCTGTTTTTT. It specifies CASSLRNVRDRGHLNTGELFF.

V and J are TRBV5-6 and TRBJ2-3; a weak D match, TRBD2 (7 bases). Trimming pared 4 bases from V and 1 base from J, leaving 13 bases between. This CDR3 is 15 amino acids long. The germline gives CDR1 SGHDT, CDR2 YYEEEE. CDR3 DNA: TGTGCCAGCAGCCTCTGGGGGGGCGGCACAGATACGCAGTATTTT. As protein: CASSLWGGGTDTQYF.

This chain uses TRBV7-9 with TRBJ1-1, with no clear D. The germline V gene has CDR1 SEHNR and CDR2 FQNEAQ (reference sequence). V dropped 3 bases and J dropped 8 bases, with 16 bases sitting between them. The CDR3 covers 14 residues. The CDR3: CASSLATAEGEAFF. The CDR3 DNA sequence: TGTGCCAGCAGCTTGGCGACCGCCGAGGGAGAAGCTTTCTTT.

This chain joins TRBV23-1 and TRBJ1-5, with TRBD1 identical over 7 bases. TRBV23-1 is an open reading frame, and its role is uncertain. The trim removed 0 bases at V and 4 bases at J, leaving 9 bases unmatched. The CDR3 is 17 amino acids. The CDR3 DNA reads TGCGCCAGCAGTCAATCTCCGCCGGGACAGATAAATCAGCCCCAGCATTTT. Protein: CASSQSPPGQINQPQHF.

The chain uses TRBV15 and TRBJ2-5, with a weak D call TRBD2 (6 bases). The CDR3 length is 15 residues. Germline V lookup: CDR1 LNHNV, CDR2 YYDKDF (reference sequence). V lost 6 bases, J lost 0 bases, and 14 bases lay in between. The CDR3 sequence: CATSSGTLYQETQYF. CDR3 DNA sequence: TGTGCCACCAGTTCCGGGACTTTGTACCAAGAGACCCAGTACTTC.

This chain joins TRBV14 and TRBJ2-7, with 7 nucleotides matching TRBD1. Losses at the gene ends were 4 bases for V and 0 bases for J; bases not matched to a gene: 6. Germline CDR1 and CDR2: SGHDN and FVKESK. The CDR3 runs 15 residues. The CDR3 reads CASSPGTDYSYEQYF. The CDR3 region has the DNA TGTGCCAGCAGCCCTGGGACAGATTACTCCTACGAGCAGTACTTC.

This rearrangement joins TRBV5-1 to TRBJ1-6, with unresolved D. Per the germline V gene, CDR1 is SGHRS and CDR2 is YFSETQ. The CDR3 consists of 17 residues. With 3 bases removed from V and 4 bases from J, the gap between germline ends came to 17 bases. CDR3 region: CASSSDPLREYNSPLHF. The CDR3 DNA reads TGCGCCAGCAGCTCCGACCCGCTCCGGGAGTATAATTCACCCCTCCACTTT.

V usage is TRBV30 and J usage is TRBJ1-6, with 7 positions matching TRBD1. CDR3 size: 16 residues. Germline V gene sequence: CDR1 GTSNPN, CDR2 SVGIG (reference sequence). After removal of 8 bases from V and 5 bases from J, the junction contained 15 bases not matched to a gene. Written as DNA, the CDR3 is TGTGCCCTGAATCATGGGCGGACAGGAAATAATTCACCCCTCCACTTT. It encodes CALNHGRTGNNSPLHF.